This entry is about one T cell receptor beta chain. The CDR3 has 14 amino acids. V shed 7 bases, J shed 8 bases, and the junction held 7 bases outside the gene matches. Per the germline V gene, CDR1 is MNHEY and CDR2 is SVGEGT. TCRdb analysed the 5' RACE reads with MiXCR anew, one entry per CDR3 protein. The sample consists of 53,000 or so distinct CDR3 sequences, roughly 15% of them appearing once. This entry comes from a study of T cells of healthy individuals. The chain couples TRBV6-2 or TRBV6-3 to TRBJ2-4; 11 nucleotides agree with TRBD1. The clonotype originates from a human donor in good health. DNA of the CDR3: TGTGCCAGCACCCGGGACAGGGGGTTGGACATTCAGTACTTC. Residues: CASTRDRGLDIQYF.